This T cell receptor beta chain was documented in a study of blood T cell repertoires in COVID-19. Turning to the study itself: Both acute and convalescent COVID-19 samples were obtained from the United States, Italy and Spain. The analysed material was cDNA or gDNA that came from T cells, B-cell-depleted T cells, or PBMCs.

This CDR3 is 15 amino acids long. Germline CDR1 and CDR2: SGHRS and YFSETQ. V was clipped by 0 bases and J by 0 bases; unmatched bases: 2. Using immunoSEQ multiplex PCR, the repertoire was profiled, and TCRdb retains in-frame clones only, with some absent. The profile covers under 400,000 clones, with around 87% appearing a single time and more than 9% taken by the ten largest. Seattle's cohort entered during active infection and was followed longitudinally. In this sample, this clone turned up once. This sequence joins TRBV5-1 and TRBJ2-7, with 8 bases that match TRBD1. The sample comprised peripheral blood. This receptor was identified in a woman in her thirties with COVID-19, enrolled during active disease. The CDR3 nucleotides read TGCGCCAGCAGCTTGGACAGGGGGAGCTCCTACGAGCAGTACTTC. As protein: CASSLDRGSSYEQYF. The variable domain in full, with the rest retrieved from reference TRBV5-1 and TRBJ2-7, is KAGVTQTPRYLIKTRGQQVTLSCSPISGHRSVSWYQQTPGQGLQFLFEYFSETQRNKGNFPGRFSGRQFSNSRSEMNVSTLELGDSALYLCASSLDRGSSYEQYFGPGTRLTVT.